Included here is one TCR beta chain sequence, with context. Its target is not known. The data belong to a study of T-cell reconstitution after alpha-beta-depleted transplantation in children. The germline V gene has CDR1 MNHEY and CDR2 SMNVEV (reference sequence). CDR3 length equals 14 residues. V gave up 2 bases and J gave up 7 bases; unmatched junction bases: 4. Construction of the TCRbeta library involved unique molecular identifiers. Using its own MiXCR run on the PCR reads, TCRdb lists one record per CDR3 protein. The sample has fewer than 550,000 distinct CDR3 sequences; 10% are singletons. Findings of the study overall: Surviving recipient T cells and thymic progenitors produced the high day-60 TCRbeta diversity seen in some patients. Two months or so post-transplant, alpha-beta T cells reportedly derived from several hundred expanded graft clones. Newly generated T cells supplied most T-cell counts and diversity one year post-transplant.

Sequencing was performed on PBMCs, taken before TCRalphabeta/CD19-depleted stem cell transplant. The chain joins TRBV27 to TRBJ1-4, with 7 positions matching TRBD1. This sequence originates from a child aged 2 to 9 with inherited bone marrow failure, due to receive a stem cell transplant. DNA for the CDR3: TGTGCCAGCAGTTTAAGGGGGCTCGGTGAAAAACTGTTTTTT. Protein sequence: CASSLRGLGEKLFF.